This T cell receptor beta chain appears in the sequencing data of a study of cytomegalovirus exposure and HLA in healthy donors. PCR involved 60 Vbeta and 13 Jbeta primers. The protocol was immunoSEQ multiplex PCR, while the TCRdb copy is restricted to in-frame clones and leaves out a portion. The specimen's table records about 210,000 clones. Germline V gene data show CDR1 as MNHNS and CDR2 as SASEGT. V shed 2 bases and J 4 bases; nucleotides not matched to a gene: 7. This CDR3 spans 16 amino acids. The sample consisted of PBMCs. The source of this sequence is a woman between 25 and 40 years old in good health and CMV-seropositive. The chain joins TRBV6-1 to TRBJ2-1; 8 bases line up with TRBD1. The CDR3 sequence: CASSELTGERYNEQFF. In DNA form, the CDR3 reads TGTGCCAGCAGTGAATTGACAGGGGAGCGGTACAATGAGCAGTTCTTC.